A selection of T cell receptor beta chains follows, all from one sample in a study of shared clonotypes between healthy human individuals. TCRdb keeps only in-frame clones here, not all; method: immunoSEQ multiplex PCR. The data contain more than 2 million clones, approximately 96% of them seen just once; the ten biggest clones take up around 0.13%. Sequenced sample: naive CD4+ T cells sorted from blood. Receptors were obtained from a man aged 18 to 29 in good health. The conserved cysteine and the conserved F or W are not part of the CDR3 here.

>TRBV6-1
ASSEKGRTGRQPQH
>TRBV30
AWARTGNEQY
>TRBV19
ASSRTAGLWSYEQY
>TRBV28
ASSWLSGNQPQH
>TRBV5-8
ASRAGTVKGNQPQH
>TRBV5-1
ASSLEASGPYEQY
>TRBV6-5
ASSYFRGVPYEQY
>TRBV30
AWGQGTYEQY
>TRBV6-5
ATFREGVTEAF
>TRBV29-1
SVAQDYEQY